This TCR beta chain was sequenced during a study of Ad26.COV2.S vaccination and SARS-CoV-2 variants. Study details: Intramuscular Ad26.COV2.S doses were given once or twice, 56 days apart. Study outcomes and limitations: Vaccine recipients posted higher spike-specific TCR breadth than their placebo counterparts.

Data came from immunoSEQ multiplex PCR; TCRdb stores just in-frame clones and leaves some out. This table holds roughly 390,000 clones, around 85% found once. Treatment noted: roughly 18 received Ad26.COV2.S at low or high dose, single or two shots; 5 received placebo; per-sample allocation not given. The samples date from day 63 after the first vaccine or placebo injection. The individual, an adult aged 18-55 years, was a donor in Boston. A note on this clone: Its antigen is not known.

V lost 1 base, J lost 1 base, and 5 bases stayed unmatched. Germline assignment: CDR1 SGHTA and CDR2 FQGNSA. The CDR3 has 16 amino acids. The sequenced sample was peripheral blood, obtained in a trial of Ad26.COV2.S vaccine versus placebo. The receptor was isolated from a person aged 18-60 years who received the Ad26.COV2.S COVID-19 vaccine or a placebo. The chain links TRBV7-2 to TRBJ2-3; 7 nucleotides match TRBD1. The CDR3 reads CASSLGGDRRTDTQYF. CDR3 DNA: TGTGCCAGCAGCTTAGGAGGGGACAGACGCACAGATACGCAGTATTTT.